This T cell receptor (beta chain) was profiled in a study of regulatory T cells in long-lasting Graves disease. Time point given: persistent/refractory GD, antithyroid drugs over 5 years with positive TRAb. Isolated PBMC RNA provided the starting material for the TCR library. This CDR3 comprises 13 residues. Germline-derived CDR1 and CDR2 are GTSNPN and SVGIG (reference sequence). Trimming removed 2 bases at V and 1 base at J, with 8 bases between. CDR3 regions were amplified by Arm-PCR using iRepertoire HTBI primers to build TCR beta libraries. TCRdb re-derived calls from the multiplex PCR reads in MiXCR, one entry per CDR3 protein. Among more than 300,000 distinct CDR3 sequences, around a fifth were seen once, and the ten largest hold 25% to 35%.

The material sequenced was peripheral blood mononuclear cells (PBMCs), taken when the disease was refractory, from a patient treated with antithyroid drugs. The clonotype comes from a female donor with Graves disease. The chain employs TRBV30 and TRBJ1-2; TRBD1 is a possible D gene (5 bases). CDR3 bases: TGTGCCTGGAGTCCGACAGATAACTATGGCTACACCTTC. It specifies CAWSPTDNYGYTF.